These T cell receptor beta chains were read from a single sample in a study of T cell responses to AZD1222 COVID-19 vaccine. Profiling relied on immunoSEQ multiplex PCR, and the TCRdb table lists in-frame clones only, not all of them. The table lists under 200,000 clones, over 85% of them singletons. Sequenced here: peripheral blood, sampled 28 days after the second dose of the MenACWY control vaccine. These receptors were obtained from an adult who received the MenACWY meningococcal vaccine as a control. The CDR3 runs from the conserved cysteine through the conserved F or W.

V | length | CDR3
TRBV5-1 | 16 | CASSSTLSPRGEKLFF
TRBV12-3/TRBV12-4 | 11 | CASSITGELFF
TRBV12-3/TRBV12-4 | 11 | CASSFVFGAFF
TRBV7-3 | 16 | CASSLNGGRAKNIQYF
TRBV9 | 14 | CASSVAPINSPLHF
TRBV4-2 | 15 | CASSQAAGSTDTQYF
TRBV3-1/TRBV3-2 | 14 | CASSQGGGLEKLFF
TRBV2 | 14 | CASGRGLSTDTQYF
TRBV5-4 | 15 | CASSEGGVRSGEQFF
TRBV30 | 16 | CAWSRPLQGARDTIYF
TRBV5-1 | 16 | CASSFYRATGANVLTF
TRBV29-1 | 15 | CSVEDPTGPLYGYTF
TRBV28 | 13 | CASSPNRGFGQFF
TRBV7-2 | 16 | CASSLSTLEFNEKLFF
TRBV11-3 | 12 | CASSLLIEEAFF
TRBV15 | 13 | CATSKEGHNEQFF
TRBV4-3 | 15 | CASSQDPSSYNEQFF
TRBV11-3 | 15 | CASSLYGSSDNEQFF
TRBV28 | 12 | CASSLAGDTQYF
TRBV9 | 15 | CASSVEGLGGYEQFF
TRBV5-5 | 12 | CASSPITDTQYF
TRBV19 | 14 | CASSSPTGNYGYTF
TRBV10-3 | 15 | CATRDRERIDQPQHF
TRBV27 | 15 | CASSLGGAGGDTQYF
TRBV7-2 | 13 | CASSFGGAYEQYF
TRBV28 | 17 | CASSPLDPSYSNQPQHF
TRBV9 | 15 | CASSHRQGAFTEAFF
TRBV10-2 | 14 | CASKLAGRGDTQYF
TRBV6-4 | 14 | CASSEGRGNTEAFF
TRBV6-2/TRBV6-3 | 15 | CASSLQGLSSYEQYF
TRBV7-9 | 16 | CASSLADRTANYGYTF
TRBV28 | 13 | CASQGQGSYGYTF
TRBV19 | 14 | CASNGGVMNTEAFF
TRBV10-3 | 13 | CAISESSIYGYTF
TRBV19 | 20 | CASKGQEYRTGQYSNQPQHF
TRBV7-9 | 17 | CASSSRTSGSSYNEQFF
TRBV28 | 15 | CASKGQIYSNQPQHF
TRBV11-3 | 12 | CASSLVADTQYF
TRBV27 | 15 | CASSLVKYSNQPQHF
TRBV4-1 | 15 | CASSQETTLNQPQHF
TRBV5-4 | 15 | CASSLVVGGTDTQYF
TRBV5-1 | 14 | CASSLGQGATEAFF
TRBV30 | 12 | CAWGLSGNTIYF
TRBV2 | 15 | CASQNTHMNTGELFF
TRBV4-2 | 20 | CASSPTPRPSGKRGTDTQYF
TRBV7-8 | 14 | CASSFGRGNEKLFF
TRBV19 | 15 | CATSLGAMAKNIQYF
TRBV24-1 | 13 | CATSGSTNEKLFF
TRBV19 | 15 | CASSHSGTGNEKLFF
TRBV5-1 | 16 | CASSLGGQGASYEQYF
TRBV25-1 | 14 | CASSAQGWLGELFF
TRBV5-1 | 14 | CASSSTGLNTEAFF
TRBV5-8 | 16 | CASRLKGRTNTGELFF
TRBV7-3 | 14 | CASSLGGVNTEAFF
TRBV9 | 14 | CASSVRDAVAGYTF
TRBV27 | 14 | CASSSQTGGETQYF